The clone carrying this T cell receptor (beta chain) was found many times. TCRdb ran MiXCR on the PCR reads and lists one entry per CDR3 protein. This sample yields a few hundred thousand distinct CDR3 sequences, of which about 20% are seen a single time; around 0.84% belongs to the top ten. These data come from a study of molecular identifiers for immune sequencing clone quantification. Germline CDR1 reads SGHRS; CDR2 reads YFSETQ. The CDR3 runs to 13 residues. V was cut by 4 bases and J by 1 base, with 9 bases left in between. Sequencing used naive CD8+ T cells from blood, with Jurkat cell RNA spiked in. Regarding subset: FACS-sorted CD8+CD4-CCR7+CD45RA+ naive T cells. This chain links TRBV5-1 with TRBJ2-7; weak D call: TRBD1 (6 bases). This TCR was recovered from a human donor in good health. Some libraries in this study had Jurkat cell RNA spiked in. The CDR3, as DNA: TGCGCCAGCAGCCAGACAGGATCCTACGAGCAGTACTTC. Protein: CASSQTGSYEQYF.